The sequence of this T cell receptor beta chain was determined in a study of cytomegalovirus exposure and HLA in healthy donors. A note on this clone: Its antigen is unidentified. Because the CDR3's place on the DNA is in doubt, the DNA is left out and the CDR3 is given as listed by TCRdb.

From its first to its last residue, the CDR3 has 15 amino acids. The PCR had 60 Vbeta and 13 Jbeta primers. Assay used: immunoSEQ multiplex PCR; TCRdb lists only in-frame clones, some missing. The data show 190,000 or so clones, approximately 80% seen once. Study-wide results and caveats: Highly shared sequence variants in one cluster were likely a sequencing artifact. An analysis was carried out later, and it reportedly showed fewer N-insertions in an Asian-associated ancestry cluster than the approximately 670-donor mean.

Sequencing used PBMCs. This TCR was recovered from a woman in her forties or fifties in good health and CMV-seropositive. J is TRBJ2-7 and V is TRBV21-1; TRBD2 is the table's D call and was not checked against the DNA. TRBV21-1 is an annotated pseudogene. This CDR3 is CASSKVASGTYEQYF.